Presented here are 32 T cell receptor beta chains from one specimen sequenced in a study of vaccination and CD4 T cells after COVID-19. Researchers used the Oncomine TCR Beta short-read assay to sequence DNA from cultured CD4+ T cells. In TCRdb, the PCR reads were re-called with MiXCR into one record per CDR3 protein. The profile covers more than 10,000 distinct CDR3 sequences, with roughly 46% appearing a single time and about 22% taken by the ten largest. Treatment reported: approximately 9-day PBMC culture with coronavirus spike peptide pools or control peptides (ViraFEST assay). Their recognized antigens are unknown. This sample comprised CD4+ T cells from blood, cultured in vitro, obtained before SARS-CoV-2 vaccination. The receptors come from a human donor who had recovered from COVID-19.

The chain recombines TRBV2 with TRBJ2-1; D may be TRBD1 (5 bases). This CDR3 spans 12 amino acids. In germline, CDR1 is SNHLY, CDR2 FYNNEI. The V end was cut by 8 bases, the J end by 3 bases, with 8 bases between. The CDR3 spells CASGADYNEQFF. The CDR3 bases are TGTGCCAGCGGGGCAGACTACAATGAGCAGTTCTTC.

The chain carries TRBV6-2 or TRBV6-3 and TRBJ2-7; the match to TRBD2 covers 10 bases. Germline CDR1 and CDR2: MNHEY and SVGEGT. The CDR3 has 13 amino acids. J lost 2 bases, V lost 10 bases, and 5 bases had no gene match. This CDR3 reads CAIRTSGAYEQYF. CDR3 sequence (DNA): TGTGCCATCCGGACTAGCGGAGCCTACGAGCAGTACTTC.

There are a few counts of this clonotype. The chain links TRBV7-2 to TRBJ1-2, with D unresolved. The CDR3 has 14 amino acids. Germline V gene lookup returns CDR1 SGHTA and CDR2 FQGNSA. The V and J ends lost 1 base and 6 bases respectively, with 12 bases between them. CDR3 DNA sequence: TGTGCCAGCAGCTTAGGGCCAGGCGTAGATGGCTACACCTTC. Its protein product is CASSLGPGVDGYTF.

This chain connects TRBV6-5 to TRBJ2-1; TRBD1 matches at 9 bases. Trimming took 2 bases from V and 4 from J; bases not matched to a gene: 12. The CDR3 sequence is 18 residues long. Looked up from germline, CDR1 is MNHEY and CDR2 is SVGAGI. As DNA, the CDR3 is TGTGCCAGCAGTTACGTCTGGGGAGGGACAGGGACATACAATGAGCAGTTCTTC. It is translated as CASSYVWGGTGTYNEQFF.

Worth noting for this clonotype: This CDR3 fails to terminate in the conserved phenylalanine or tryptophan, so it likely reflects a read error. The chain has TRBV7-9 and TRBJ1-2, with D hard to call. The CDR3 extends over 15 amino acids. Trimming removed 5 bases at V and 6 bases at J, with 19 bases between. Germline V lookup: CDR1 SEHNR, CDR2 FQNEAQ (reference sequence). The CDR3 coding sequence is TGTGCCAGCAGCCCTATTGGGGTGGCTTTAGATGGCTACACCCTC. This encodes CASSPIGVALDGYTL.

This clonotype was counted a single time. The gene calls are TRBV5-1 and TRBJ2-7; D is perhaps TRBD2 (6 bases). The CDR3 runs to 16 residues. Germline loops: CDR1 SGHRS, CDR2 YFSETQ. Trimming removed 4 bases at V and 0 bases at J, with 17 bases between. The CDR3 loop is CASSQRTGLSSYEQYF. The CDR3 DNA follows: TGCGCCAGCAGCCAGAGGACGGGACTTAGCTCCTACGAGCAGTACTTC.

J is TRBJ2-2 and V is TRBV7-3; the D gene is possibly TRBD1 (7 bases). Trimming left V 2 bases short and J 5 bases short, with 15 bases between. Germline CDR1 is SGHTA and CDR2 is FQGTGA. The CDR3 consists of 16 residues. For the CDR3, the DNA is TGTGCCAGCAGCTTACGGCCAGGGGGGTTAACCGGGGAGCTGTTTTTT. Translation gives CASSLRPGGLTGELFF.

This clonotype was picked up a small number of times. This chain uses TRBV7-2 with TRBJ2-7, with D perhaps TRBD2 (6 bases). The CDR3 sequence is 15 residues long. The ends were cut back, 5 bases at V and 6 bases at J, with 20 bases in the middle. Per germline, CDR1 SGHTA and CDR2 FQGNSA. The chain's CDR3 is CASSQGRQVSGEQYF. Written as DNA, the CDR3 is TGTGCCAGCAGCCAAGGGAGGCAGGTGTCTGGCGAGCAGTACTTC.

This clonotype turned up a few times. V and J are TRBV7-3 and TRBJ1-6; D not resolved. Germline V CDR1 and CDR2: SGHTA, FQGTGA. V was trimmed by 1 base and J by 7 bases, leaving 11 bases between them. This CDR3 is 15 amino acids long. CDR3: CASSLMGGSNSPLHF. In nucleotides, the CDR3 is TGTGCCAGCAGCTTAATGGGAGGGTCAAATTCACCCCTCCACTTT.

The gene calls are TRBV6-2 or TRBV6-3 and TRBJ1-1; TRBD1 matches 9 bases. J lost 6 bases, V lost 8 bases, and 10 bases had no gene match. The CDR3 spans 14 residues. The germline V gene has CDR1 MNHEY and CDR2 SVGEGT. CDR3 in amino acids: CASRDRATRPEAFF. The CDR3 nucleotides are TGTGCCAGCCGGGACAGGGCGACTCGACCTGAAGCTTTCTTT.

In its sample, this clonotype was seen once. The rearrangement joins TRBV18 to TRBJ1-1; 8 nucleotides line up with TRBD1. The CDR3 is made up of 17 amino acids. Germline CDR1 and CDR2: KGHSH and LQKENI. J was trimmed by 4 bases and V by 0 bases; bases with no gene match: 10. Here the CDR3 reads CASSPPNTFQGATEAFF. CDR3 DNA: TGTGCCAGCTCACCACCTAATACGTTTCAGGGGGCCACTGAAGCTTTCTTT.

The sample holds a few counts of this clonotype. J is TRBJ2-2 and V is TRBV27; D gene ambiguous. The germline V and J ends were trimmed by 5 bases and 1 base, with 11 bases remaining between them. The CDR3 runs 15 residues. The germline V gene has CDR1 MNHEY and CDR2 SMNVEV (reference sequence). The CDR3 is CASSGRVLNTGELFF. CDR3 nucleotide sequence: TGTGCCAGCAGTGGCCGGGTATTGAACACCGGGGAGCTGTTTTTT.

The chain links TRBV7-9 to TRBJ1-1; 8 bases agree with TRBD1. The CDR3 contains 15 residues. Trimming removed 1 base from V and 1 base from J; junction bases left unmatched: 2. Germline-derived CDR1 and CDR2 are SEHNR and FQNEAQ (reference sequence). Here the CDR3 DNA reads TGTGCCAGCAGCTTAGATCAGGGGGCGAACACTGAAGCTTTCTTT. Amino acids: CASSLDQGANTEAFF.

CDR3 region: CASSLVSGGSETQYF. CDR3 DNA sequence: TGTGCCAGCAGCTTAGTTTCTGGCGGGAGTGAGACCCAGTACTTC. The chain has TRBV7-2 and TRBJ2-5; 7 positions match TRBD2. The CDR3 has 15 residues. J was trimmed by 5 bases and V by 1 base; bases with no gene match: 7. Germline CDR1 and CDR2: SGHTA and FQGNSA.

The V call is TRBV18, the J call TRBJ2-1, with TRBD2 matching 8 bases. Trimming removed 4 bases from V and 4 bases from J; junction bases left unmatched: 12. The CDR3 loop spans 17 amino acids. CDR1 is KGHSH, CDR2 LQKENI, per germline. CDR3 nucleotides: TGTGCCAGCTCACTACTAGCGGATCCGAGTAAATACAATGAGCAGTTCTTC. Residues: CASSLLADPSKYNEQFF.

The V and J genes are TRBV6-1 and TRBJ1-1, with a possible D match to TRBD1 (6 bases). The CDR3 runs to 13 residues. CDR1 is MNHNS, CDR2 SASEGT, per germline. V lost 5 bases and J 6 bases, leaving 13 bases between the germline ends. The DNA for the CDR3 is TGTGCCAGCAGTCGACAGGACCTGCCTGAAGCTTTCTTT. Translation: CASSRQDLPEAFF.

This sequence joins TRBV10-1 and TRBJ2-3; 7 nucleotides agree with TRBD2. Trimming removed 2 bases from V and 0 bases from J; junction bases left unmatched: 8. Germline V gene lookup returns CDR1 WNHNN and CDR2 SYGVQD (reference sequence). This CDR3 region has 17 residues. The CDR3 nucleotides read TGCGCCAGCAGTGAGACTAGCGTTACCTCTAGCACAGATACGCAGTATTTT. It translates to CASSETSVTSSTDTQYF.

This clonotype was counted only a few times. This chain joins TRBV6-4 and TRBJ1-1, with D possibly being TRBD1 (5 bases). V was clipped by 0 bases and J by 8 bases, with 7 bases between them. CDR3 length: 12 residues. CDR1 is MRHNA, CDR2 SNTAGT, per germline. The CDR3 DNA is TGTGCCAGCAGTGACTCCTGGGGGGAAGCTTTCTTT. Encoded protein: CASSDSWGEAFF.

The chain uses TRBV7-2 and TRBJ2-7, with 8 bases matching TRBD1. Germline lookup yields CDR1 SGHTA and CDR2 FQGNSA. This CDR3 region has 13 residues. Trimming removed 6 bases from V and 2 bases from J; junction bases left unmatched: 3. CDR3 region: CASRRDRPYEQYF. Written as DNA, the CDR3 is TGTGCCAGCAGGCGGGACAGGCCCTACGAGCAGTACTTC.

The rearrangement uses TRBV5-1 and TRBJ2-2; TRBD1 agrees at 10 bases. This CDR3 region has 15 residues. CDR1 is SGHRS, CDR2 YFSETQ, per germline. The V segment lost 6 bases and the J segment 7 bases; nucleotides outside the gene matches: 9. The CDR3 loop is CASTIRQGANGELFF. CDR3 sequence (DNA): TGCGCCAGCACAATCCGACAGGGGGCGAACGGGGAGCTGTTTTTT.

The rearrangement joins TRBV11-3 to TRBJ2-5; D gene ambiguous. V shed 2 bases and J shed 1 base, with 14 bases lying between them. This CDR3 is 16 amino acids long. From germline, CDR1 is SGHNT and CDR2 YENEEA. This chain's CDR3 is CASSLRLSPVQETQYF. As DNA, the CDR3 is TGTGCCAGCAGCTTAAGGTTATCGCCAGTCCAAGAGACCCAGTACTTC. The full variable domain, with the rest looked up from reference TRBV11-3 and TRBJ2-5, is EAGVVQSPRYKIIEKKQPVAFWCNPISGHNTLYWYLQNLGQGPELLIRYENEEAVDDSQLPKDRFSAERLKGVDSTLKIQPAELGDSAVYLCASSLRLSPVQETQYFGPGTRLLVL.

This clonotype was counted only a few times. This chain connects TRBV7-9 to TRBJ1-6; no firm D call. V was shortened by 3 bases and J by 9 bases, with 12 bases between the two germline ends. The germline CDR1 and CDR2 sequences are SEHNR and FQNEAQ (reference sequence). The CDR3 is made up of 14 amino acids. The CDR3 DNA reads TGTGCCAGCAGCTTGTATAGGGTTACTTCACCCCTCCACTTT. This sequence encodes CASSLYRVTSPLHF.

The J gene is TRBJ2-7, the V gene TRBV28; 13 nucleotides align to TRBD2. V trimming: 3 bases; J trimming: 2 bases; junction bases outside the gene matches: 7. Per the germline V gene, CDR1 is MDHEN and CDR2 is SYDVKM. The CDR3 totals 17 residues. The CDR3 spells CASSFRTSGSRAYEQYF. CDR3 nucleotide sequence: TGTGCCAGCAGTTTTAGGACTAGCGGGAGTCGGGCCTACGAGCAGTACTTC.

The rearrangement links TRBV9 to TRBJ2-5; perhaps TRBD2 as D (7 bases). Germline CDR1 reads SGDLS; CDR2 reads YYNGEE. V lost 4 bases, J lost 2 bases, and 15 bases lay in between. The CDR3 sequence is 15 residues long. The CDR3 DNA is TGTGCCAGCAGCTCCACCGGGGGGCCACAAGAGACCCAGTACTTC. Translating it yields CASSSTGGPQETQYF.

This chain links TRBV19 with TRBJ2-5; D is unresolved. V was shortened by 4 bases and J by 5 bases, with 8 bases between the two germline ends. The CDR3 totals 12 residues. Germline V lookup: CDR1 LNHDA, CDR2 SQIVND (reference sequence). This CDR3 reads CASSTLGETQYF. CDR3 coding DNA: TGTGCCAGTAGTACTCTTGGGGAGACCCAGTACTTC.

This clonotype was seen more than once but under ten times. V usage is TRBV20-1 and J usage is TRBJ2-5, with D hard to call. The CDR3 consists of 14 residues. Trimming removed 3 bases from V and 0 bases from J, with 11 bases in between. CDR1 and CDR2 (germline): DFQATT, SNEGSKA (reference sequence). The CDR3 is CSASPPSYQETQYF. In DNA form, the CDR3 reads TGCAGTGCTAGCCCCCCCTCGTACCAAGAGACCCAGTACTTC.

This clonotype came up a few times. The V gene is TRBV6-1, the J gene TRBJ2-5; D possibly corresponds to TRBD1 (6 bases). The germline V and J ends were trimmed by 5 bases and 1 base, with 14 bases remaining between them. Germline CDR1 and CDR2: MNHNS and SASEGT. The CDR3 has 15 amino acids. In DNA, the CDR3 is TGTGCCAGCAGTACCTTGAGGGGGTCCCAAGAGACCCAGTACTTC. This encodes CASSTLRGSQETQYF.

The chain carries TRBV7-9 and TRBJ1-1, with TRBD1 identical over 7 bases. V was pared by 5 bases and J by 2 bases, with 8 bases of the junction left unmatched. CDR1 and CDR2 (germline): SEHNR, FQNEAQ (reference sequence). The CDR3 covers 15 residues. The CDR3 reads CASSPTGIFNTEAFF. The CDR3 bases are TGTGCCAGCAGCCCGACAGGGATATTCAACACTGAAGCTTTCTTT.

V and J are TRBV6-4 and TRBJ2-1, with 9 bases fitting TRBD1. Germline trimming cut 5 bases from V and 6 bases from J; bases unmatched to any gene: 5. Germline CDR1 MRHNA, CDR2 SNTAGT. This CDR3 contains 14 residues. The CDR3 protein is CASSRTTGGNEQFF. CDR3 sequence (DNA): TGTGCCAGCAGTCGAACGACAGGGGGCAATGAGCAGTTCTTC.

The chain joins TRBV7-2 to TRBJ2-5; possibly TRBD1 or TRBD2 for D (6 bases each). Looked up from germline, CDR1 is SGHTA and CDR2 is FQGNSA. Trimming stripped 3 bases from V and 1 base from J, with 9 bases between. The CDR3 length is 14 residues. The CDR3 nucleotides read TGTGCCAGCAGCTTGAGGGGGGTCCAAGAGACCCAGTACTTC. Its translation is CASSLRGVQETQYF.

This clonotype occurred a few times. This chain uses TRBV7-9 with TRBJ2-2; unclear D gene. CDR3 size: 16 residues. V dropped 1 base and J dropped 0 bases, with 9 bases sitting between them. Germline-derived CDR1 and CDR2 are SEHNR and FQNEAQ (reference sequence). The CDR3 region has the DNA TGTGCCAGCAGCTTAGAGGGCGGACCGAACACCGGGGAGCTGTTTTTT. It is translated as CASSLEGGPNTGELFF.

V and J are TRBV7-9 and TRBJ2-1, with 7 bases fitting TRBD2. Germline values: CDR1 SEHNR, CDR2 FQNEAQ (reference sequence). The CDR3 runs 12 residues. Losses at the gene ends were 11 bases for V and 6 bases for J; bases not matched to a gene: 7. The CDR3 DNA follows: TGTGCCGGGGGGGTGAGCGCCAATGAGCAGTTCTTC. Translating it yields CAGGVSANEQFF.